The clone carrying this TCR beta chain was counted ten times or more. The antigen is undetermined. Time point meaning: healthy volunteer bleed at 6 weeks. Whole blood, unfractionated, served as the material for total RNA extraction. Via MiXCR, TCRdb re-called the RACE reads, giving one row per CDR3 protein. The sample lists roughly 80,000 distinct CDR3 sequences; over 6.5% were seen once. V was trimmed by 0 bases and J by 3 bases, leaving 14 bases between them. The germline V gene has CDR1 MGHRA and CDR2 YSYEKL. This CDR3 spans 16 amino acids. This sample was included in a study of human T cells and chemical hapten exposure. Looking at the study overall: TCR yield per sample varied, mainly due to pooled library volumes. Notes on the study in general: Following DPC sensitization, TCRs present above 1 in 1000 frequency showed no change.

The sample was whole blood. The TCR was taken from a female donor in good health. Some clones in this sample may be carry-over from other donors' samples. V usage is TRBV4-1 and J usage is TRBJ1-2; D unclear. CDR3: CASSQDTQEYYYGYTF. The CDR3 DNA follows: TGCGCCAGCAGCCAAGATACCCAGGAGTATTACTATGGCTACACCTTC.